Sequencing of this TCR beta chain was carried out in a study of PD-1 blockade in classical Hodgkin lymphoma. Study-level information: It was nivolumab at 3 mg/kg, given intravenously every 2 weeks, that patients received.

Points from the study as a whole: Reported findings placed baseline TCR diversity lower in newly diagnosed patients (compared with healthy donors). Prior to therapy, complete responders displayed diversity much like that of newly diagnosed patients. CD4+ TCR diversity, unlike CD8+, rose significantly by C4D1.

With respect to this clone: No antigen is known for it.

Repertoires were generated with immunoSEQ multiplex PCR, while TCRdb's copy carries only in-frame clones and drops some. The sample holds about 9,700 clones; roughly 80% are singletons and the top ten take about 44%. Germline V gene sequence: CDR1 SGHRS, CDR2 YFSETQ. With V trimmed by 4 bases and J by 7 bases, 14 bases remained unmatched. This CDR3 is built from 16 residues. Indicated time point: cycle 4 day 1 (C4D1), after less than seven weeks of nivolumab. Relapse was seen in all patients after autologous stem cell transplantation, and brentuximab vedotin exposure was variable. The V and J genes are TRBV5-1 and TRBJ2-1; 7 bases are a match to TRBD2. The sequencing used peripheral blood mononuclear cells (PBMCs), collected before the fourth cycle of nivolumab. The clonotype originates from a human donor with classical Hodgkin lymphoma. The CDR3 sequence: CASSPPGASGRNEQFF. The CDR3 DNA reads TGCGCCAGCAGCCCCCCTGGGGCTAGCGGACGGAATGAGCAGTTCTTC.